This is a list of T cell receptor beta chains from one sample in a study of CD8 T cells in ankylosing spondylitis. A single record per CDR3 protein comes from TCRdb applying MiXCR to the 5' RACE reads. The sample gives tens of thousands of distinct CDR3 sequences, 4% of which show up once; 4% to 4.5% is in the top ten. The sequenced sample consisted of blood, either unsorted or a sorted T cell fraction (not recorded which). The source of these receptors is a female donor with ankylosing spondylitis or in good health (not recorded which). The CDR3 runs from the conserved cysteine through the conserved F or W. Fields, in order: J gene, V gene, D gene, clone size, CDR3 DNA, CDR3 protein. D genes are given only for firm matches. Not every row has a clone size; where given, it reads once, few, many or a size class.

TRBJ2-3 TRBV9 TRBD1 many TGTGCCAGCAGCGGACGTCGACAGGGGGTGACAGATACGCAGTATTTT CASSGRRQGVTDTQYF
TRBJ2-1 TRBV9 NA many TGTGCCAGCAGCGGGGGAAACTCCTACAATGAGCAGTTCTTC CASSGGNSYNEQFF
TRBJ2-5 TRBV9 TRBD2 many TGTGCCAGCAGCGTGGGAGCGGGGGGCCCTCAAGAGACCCAGTACTTC CASSVGAGGPQETQYF
TRBJ1-5 TRBV9 NA many TGTGCCAGCACCCCGGGGCCTTCAGGAAATCAGCCCCAGCATTTT CASTPGPSGNQPQHF
TRBJ1-6 TRBV9 NA many TGTGCCAGCAGCGTATTCAGGGAAAATTCACCCCTCCACTTT CASSVFRENSPLHF
TRBJ2-1 TRBV9 TRBD2 many TGTGCCAGCAGCGTAGGGACTCCGGGGGGGCCCCCCAATGAGCAGTTCTTC CASSVGTPGGPPNEQFF
TRBJ2-5 TRBV9 NA NA TGTGCCAGCAGCAAAGAGGGGAGAGCCCAAGAGACCCAGTACTTC CASSKEGRAQETQYF
TRBJ1-6 TRBV9 NA medium-sized TGTGCCAGCAGCCTCCGCGGCAGGGAGATGGGATCACCCCTCCACTTT CASSLRGREMGSPLHF
TRBJ1-1 TRBV9 NA many TGTGCCAGCAGCGTCACAGGGCTACAGGACACTGAAGCTTTCTTT CASSVTGLQDTEAFF
TRBJ2-3 TRBV9 NA many TGTGCCAGCAGCGTAGAGAGTACAGATACGCAGTATTTT CASSVESTDTQYF
TRBJ2-7 TRBV9 NA many TGTGCCAGCAGCGTCGGACAGTCTTCCTACGAGCAGTACTTC CASSVGQSSYEQYF
TRBJ2-7 TRBV9 NA many TGTGCCAGCAGCGTAGGGGTGGTCTCCGACGAGCAGTACTTC CASSVGVVSDEQYF
TRBJ2-1 TRBV9 TRBD2 many TGTGCCAGCACTATGGGACTAGCGGGGGAGAATGAGCAGTTCTTC CASTMGLAGENEQFF
TRBJ1-5 TRBV9 NA many TGTGCCAGCAGCGTAGAGGATAATCAGCCCCAGCATTTT CASSVEDNQPQHF
TRBJ1-1 TRBV9 NA many TGTGCCAGCAGCGATAGGGCAATGGGGAACACTGAAGCTTTCTTT CASSDRAMGNTEAFF
TRBJ2-1 TRBV9 TRBD2 many TGTGCCAGCAGCGTAGCCAGCGGGGTCCACAATGAGCAGTTCTTC CASSVASGVHNEQFF
TRBJ1-2 TRBV9 NA few TGTGCCAGCAGCGTAGGGAGATCCTATGGCTACACCTTC CASSVGRSYGYTF
TRBJ1-1 TRBV9 NA many TGTGCCAGCAGCCCACGGGGGAGTGAAGCTTTCTTT CASSPRGSEAFF
TRBJ2-1 TRBV9 NA many TGTGCCAGCAGCCCCGGGATTTACAATGAGCAGTTCTTC CASSPGIYNEQFF
TRBJ2-1 TRBV9 NA many TGTGCCAGCAGCGTAGACGGGGGTTCCTACAATGAGCAGTTCTTC CASSVDGGSYNEQFF
TRBJ2-3 TRBV9 TRBD1 many TGTGCCAGCAGCGCCGGGACAGGGGGGGGTATAACAGATACGCAGTATTTT CASSAGTGGGITDTQYF
TRBJ2-1 TRBV9 NA many TGTGCCAGCAGCGTAGGACAGGCCCCCAATGAGCAGTTCTTC CASSVGQAPNEQFF
TRBJ1-4 TRBV9 NA few TGTGCCAGCAGCGTAGAATTGGATCATAATGAAAAACTGTTTTTT CASSVELDHNEKLFF
TRBJ2-7 TRBV9 TRBD2 NA TGTGCCAGCAGCACCAGCGGGACTAGCGGCGCCTACGAGCAGTACTTC CASSTSGTSGAYEQYF